These 5 T cell receptor beta chains came from one sample sequenced in a study of shared T cell receptors in the human thymus. This table comes from immunoSEQ multiplex PCR, and its TCRdb copy is limited to in-frame clones, with some not included. The table includes around 730,000 clones, approximately 85% detected once. This same sample was also taken into another study, of human thymus T cells.

Sequenced: thymocytes. These receptors originate from a girl under three years old with a congenital heart defect.

The chain links TRBV6-4 to TRBJ2-1, with no clear D. The CDR3 is 16 residues long. V was cut by 4 bases and J by 3 bases, with 16 bases left in between. Germline V CDR1 and CDR2: MRHNA, SNTAGT. The DNA of the CDR3 is TGTGCCAGCAGTGCGGTTTTAACAGTTCTCTACAATGAGCAGTTCTTC. This gives the protein CASSAVLTVLYNEQFF.

This sequence joins TRBV15 and TRBJ1-5; D unresolved. Trimming removed 0 bases from V and 9 bases from J, with 15 bases in between. The CDR3 has 15 amino acids. CDR1 and CDR2 from the germline V gene are LNHNV and YYDKDF (reference sequence). CDR3 region: CATSREPPRVSPQHF. In nucleotides, the CDR3 is TGTGCCACCAGCAGAGAGCCTCCACGGGTGTCGCCCCAGCATTTT. The entire variable domain, with the rest obtained from reference TRBV15 and TRBJ1-5, is as follows: DAMVIQNPRYQVTQFGKPVTLSCSQTLNHNVMYWYQQKSSQAPKLLFHYYDKDFNNEADTPDNFQSRRPNTSFCFLDIRSPGLGDTAMYLCATSREPPRVSPQHFGDGTRLSIL.

This clone was seen more than once but under ten times. This chain links TRBV27 with TRBJ1-6, with 7 bases that match TRBD1. With V trimmed by 6 bases and J by 10 bases, 9 bases remained unmatched. Germline V gene lookup returns CDR1 MNHEY and CDR2 SMNVEV (reference sequence). This CDR3 has 14 amino acids. CDR3 protein: CASSGDREWSPLHF. CDR3 DNA: TGTGCCAGCAGCGGAGACAGGGAGTGGTCACCCCTCCACTTT.

The J gene is TRBJ2-7, the V gene TRBV11-1, with 9 bases that match TRBD1. Per germline, CDR1 SGHAT and CDR2 FQDESV (reference sequence). The CDR3 runs 13 residues. V dropped 5 bases and J dropped 3; count of bases not matched to a gene: 2. The CDR3 protein is CASSPGQGYEQYF. The CDR3, as DNA: TGTGCCAGCAGCCCGGGACAGGGCTACGAGCAGTACTTC. Complete variable domain (other parts from reference TRBV11-1 and TRBJ2-7): EAEVAQSPRYKITEKSQAVAFWCDPISGHATLYWYRQILGQGPELLVQFQDESVVDDSQLPKDRFSAERLKGVDSTLKIQPAELGDSAMYLCASSPGQGYEQYFGPGTRLTVT.

This clone was observed once. The chain carries TRBV6-5 and TRBJ1-5; 8 positions agree with TRBD1. CDR3 size: 13 residues. From germline, CDR1 is MNHEY and CDR2 SVGAGI. V dropped 11 bases and J dropped 3; count of bases not matched to a gene: 6. The CDR3: CAGQGVFNQPQHF. DNA of the CDR3: TGTGCCGGACAGGGCGTCTTCAATCAGCCCCAGCATTTT.